This TCR beta chain was captured by sequencing in a study of T cell responses to AZD1222 COVID-19 vaccine. Assay: immunoSEQ multiplex PCR; the TCRdb copy retains only in-frame clones and omits some. The sample holds roughly 120,000 clones; about 90% are singletons and the top ten take more than 1.5%. Second-dose schedules of about 4 or about 12 weeks were combined. Trimming cost V 0 bases and J 5 bases, with 24 bases left between them. The CDR3 runs to 19 residues. CDR1 WNHNN and CDR2 SYGVQD come from the germline V gene (reference sequence). The receptor was derived from an adult who received the AZD1222 COVID-19 vaccine. The specimen comprised peripheral blood, sampled 28 days after the second AZD1222 dose. The chain links TRBV10-1 to TRBJ2-3, with D maybe TRBD2 (6 bases). The CDR3 here is CASSESHRERGLERDTQYF. DNA for the CDR3: TGCGCCAGCAGTGAGTCCCATCGAGAACGGGGGTTGGAAAGAGATACGCAGTATTTT.